This note documents a single T cell receptor beta chain sequence. Its matching antigen is unknown. The entry originates in a study of Ad26.COV2.S vaccination and SARS-CoV-2 variants. Findings of the study overall: Possibly, TCR breadth and depth analyses underestimated total T cell responses. Vaccinees showed greater spike-specific TCR breadth than placebo recipients.

This CDR3 is 13 amino acids long. The ends were cut back, 6 bases at V and 6 bases at J, with 12 bases in the middle. Germline CDR1 and CDR2: LNHDA and SQIVND (reference sequence). Method: immunoSEQ multiplex PCR; TCRdb's copy keeps in-frame clones and lacks some. This repertoire shows some 460,000 clones, 89% found once; its top ten account for about 1.5%. Treatment given: 15 to 20 received Ad26.COV2.S at low or high dose, single or two shots; roughly 5 received placebo; per-sample allocation not given. Collection of samples fell on day 63 after the first vaccine or placebo injection. V and J are TRBV19 and TRBJ1-5; D is perhaps TRBD1 (5 bases). The input for sequencing was peripheral blood, taken in a trial of Ad26.COV2.S vaccine versus placebo. The clonotype originates from a person aged 18 to 65 who received the Ad26.COV2.S COVID-19 vaccine or a placebo. Here the CDR3 DNA reads TGTGCCAGTAGCCAGGGAGTCGGTCAGCCCCAGCATTTT. Its protein is CASSQGVGQPQHF.